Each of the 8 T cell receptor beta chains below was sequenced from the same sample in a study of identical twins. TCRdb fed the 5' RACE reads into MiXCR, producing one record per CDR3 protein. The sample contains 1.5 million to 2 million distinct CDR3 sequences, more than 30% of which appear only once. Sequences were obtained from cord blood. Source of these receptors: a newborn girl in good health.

This CDR3 reads CASSRDREADTQYF. In DNA form, the CDR3 reads TGTGCCAGCAGCCGGGACAGGGAGGCAGATACGCAGTATTTT. J is TRBJ2-3 and V is TRBV12-3 or TRBV12-4, with TRBD1 matching 9 bases. This CDR3 has 14 amino acids. V lost 6 bases and J lost 4; bases outside the gene matches: 5.

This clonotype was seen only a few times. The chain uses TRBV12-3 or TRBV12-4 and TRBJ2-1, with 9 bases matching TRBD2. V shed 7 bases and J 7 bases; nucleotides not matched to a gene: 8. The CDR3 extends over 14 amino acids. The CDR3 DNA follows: TGTGCCAGCATCCCGGGACTAGCCGAGAATGAGCAGTTCTTC. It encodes CASIPGLAENEQFF.

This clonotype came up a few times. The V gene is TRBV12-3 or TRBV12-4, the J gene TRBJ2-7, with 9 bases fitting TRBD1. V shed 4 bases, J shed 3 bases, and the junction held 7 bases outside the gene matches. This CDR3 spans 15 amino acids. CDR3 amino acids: CASSWGQGGGYEQYF. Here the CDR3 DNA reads TGTGCCAGCAGTTGGGGACAGGGAGGGGGCTACGAGCAGTACTTC.

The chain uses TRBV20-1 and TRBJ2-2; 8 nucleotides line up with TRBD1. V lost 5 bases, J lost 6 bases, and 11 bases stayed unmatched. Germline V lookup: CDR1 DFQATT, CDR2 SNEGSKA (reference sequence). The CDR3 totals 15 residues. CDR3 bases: TGCAGTGCTGGAGCTTGGACAGGGTCGGCCGGGGAGCTGTTTTTT. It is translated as CSAGAWTGSAGELFF.

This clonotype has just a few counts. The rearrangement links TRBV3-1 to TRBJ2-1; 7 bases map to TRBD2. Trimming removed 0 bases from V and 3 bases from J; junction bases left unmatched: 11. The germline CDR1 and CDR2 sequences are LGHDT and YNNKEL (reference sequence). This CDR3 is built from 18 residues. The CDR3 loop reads CASSQDRQGGRFYNEQFF. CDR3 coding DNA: TGTGCCAGCAGCCAAGATCGCCAGGGAGGGAGGTTCTACAATGAGCAGTTCTTC.

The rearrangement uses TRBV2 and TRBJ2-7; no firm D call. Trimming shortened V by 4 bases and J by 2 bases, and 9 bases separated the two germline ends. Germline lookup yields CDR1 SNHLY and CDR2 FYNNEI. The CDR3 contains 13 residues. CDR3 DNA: TGTGCCAGCAGTGGGTCTGTGGCCTACGAGCAGTACTTC. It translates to CASSGSVAYEQYF.

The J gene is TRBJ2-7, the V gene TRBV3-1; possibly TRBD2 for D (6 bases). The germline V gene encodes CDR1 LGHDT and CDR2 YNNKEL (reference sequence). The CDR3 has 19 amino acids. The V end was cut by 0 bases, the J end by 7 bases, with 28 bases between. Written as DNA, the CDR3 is TGTGCCAGCAGCCAAGATACCCGGCGGAGGCGGGATACCTACAATGAGCAGTACTTC. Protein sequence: CASSQDTRRRRDTYNEQYF.

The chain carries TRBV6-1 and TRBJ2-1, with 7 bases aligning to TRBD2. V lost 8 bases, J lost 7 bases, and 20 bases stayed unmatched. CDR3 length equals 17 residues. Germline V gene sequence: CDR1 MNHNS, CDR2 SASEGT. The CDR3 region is CASAEIKAGRGANEQFF. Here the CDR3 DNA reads TGTGCCAGCGCCGAAATAAAAGCGGGAAGGGGCGCAAATGAGCAGTTCTTC.